One and the same sample provided the 27 T cell receptor beta chains below, sequenced in a study of T cells in Graves' hyperthyroidism and ophthalmopathy. TCR beta CDR3 regions were amplified from RNA. In the first-round RT-PCR of the TCR CDR3, the HTBI primer set was used. MiXCR, run by TCRdb on the multiplex PCR reads, gives a single entry per CDR3 protein. The repertoire holds approximately 740,000 distinct CDR3 sequences, with about 15% as singletons. The sequenced sample consisted of blood. The source of these receptors is a woman under 30 with Graves' hyperthyroidism.

This clonotype has only a few counts. The J gene is TRBJ2-7, the V gene TRBV2, with D tentatively TRBD1 (6 bases). Germline V gives CDR1 SNHLY, CDR2 FYNNEI. The CDR3 loop spans 15 amino acids. V shed 5 bases and J shed 2 bases, with 16 bases lying between them. This chain's CDR3 is CASSLRDTRAYEQYF. Here the CDR3 DNA reads TGTGCCAGCAGTCTCCGGGACACACGTGCCTACGAGCAGTACTTC.

Many counts were recorded for this clonotype. This chain links TRBV18 with TRBJ2-1; TRBD2 is a possible D gene (7 bases). There are 16 residues in the CDR3. Germline V gene data show CDR1 as KGHSH and CDR2 as LQKENI. Trimming stripped 2 bases from V and 6 bases from J, with 17 bases between. The CDR3 region is CASSPAGARVLNEQFF. The CDR3 DNA follows: TGTGCCAGCTCACCAGCGGGGGCGAGAGTACTCAATGAGCAGTTCTTC.

Details on this clonotype: A clone one base away is much larger, so this may be a read error. The chain joins TRBV9 to TRBJ2-5; TRBD1 or TRBD2 may be the D gene (5 bases each). The germline V gene encodes CDR1 SGDLS and CDR2 YYNGEE. This CDR3 has 13 residues. The CDR3 loop reads CASSVGVGETQCF. The CDR3 DNA reads TGTGCCAGCAGCGTCGGGGTGGGGGAGACCCAGTGCTTC.

On this clonotype itself: A junction end diverges from the germline sequence, so it may reflect a read error. This rearrangement joins TRBV20-1 to TRBJ2-2; tentative D call: TRBD2 (5 bases). In germline, CDR1 is DFQATT, CDR2 SNEGSKA (reference sequence). CDR3 length: 12 residues. In DNA form, the CDR3 reads TGCAGTGTACAGCACAACACCGGGGAGCTGCTTTTT. Its translation: CSVQHNTGELLF.

In this sample, this clonotype turned up many times. The rearrangement uses TRBV7-8 and TRBJ2-7; 7 positions agree with TRBD2. Per germline, CDR1 SGHVS and CDR2 FQNEAQ. The CDR3 covers 17 residues. The V gene end was trimmed by 2 bases and the J gene end by 7 bases; junction bases not matched to a gene: 17. The CDR3 DNA reads as TGTGCCAGCAGCTTAATTTTTTCGTCGGGAGGACTGGGGGAGCAGTACTTC. Translation gives CASSLIFSSGGLGEQYF.

CDR3 region: CASTPWGRYSGNEAFF. In nucleotides, the CDR3 is TGTGCCAGCACACCGTGGGGGCGATACTCCGGCAATGAAGCTTTCTTT. V is TRBV12-3 or TRBV12-4 and J is TRBJ1-1; D possibly corresponds to TRBD1 (6 bases). Deletions cut 7 bases from V and 7 bases from J, with 25 bases between. The CDR3 is 16 amino acids.

This clonotype appeared many times. The CDR3 DNA sequence: TGCAGTGCGGCAGGCGGACTAGCGGCAGATACGCAGTATTTT. Amino acids: CSAAGGLAADTQYF. This sequence joins TRBV20-1 and TRBJ2-3; TRBD2 matches 10 bases. The CDR3 consists of 14 residues. Trimming took 6 bases from V and 4 from J; bases not matched to a gene: 7. Germline assignment: CDR1 DFQATT and CDR2 SNEGSKA (reference sequence).

This clonotype was counted many times. The chain combines TRBV24-1 with TRBJ2-7; 12 bases map to TRBD1. V lost 0 bases, J lost 4 bases, and 3 bases stayed unmatched. Germline CDR1 KGHDR, CDR2 SFDVKD. The CDR3 contains 16 residues. Here the CDR3 reads CATSDLGTGGLYEQYF. The CDR3 DNA is TGTGCCACCAGTGATTTGGGGACAGGGGGCTTGTACGAGCAGTACTTC.

The J gene is TRBJ1-2, the V gene TRBV10-3; perhaps TRBD1 as D (6 bases). The V gene's germline CDR1 is ENHRY and CDR2 SYGVKD. Trimming removed 3 bases from V and 4 bases from J, with 15 bases in between. The CDR3 is 15 amino acids. The CDR3 spells CAISEPLDRPYGYTF. In DNA form, the CDR3 reads TGTGCCATCAGTGAACCATTAGACAGGCCCTATGGCTACACCTTC.

This rearrangement joins TRBV4-2 to TRBJ1-3; 7 bases fit TRBD1. Germline loops: CDR1 LGHNA, CDR2 YNFKEQ. The CDR3 consists of 16 residues. V shed 4 bases, J shed 1 base, and the junction held 7 bases outside the gene matches. DNA of the CDR3: TGTGCCAGCAGCCGCGACAGGGAGATGTCTGGAAACACCATATATTTT. Its translation: CASSRDREMSGNTIYF.

This clonotype has only a few counts. The chain has TRBV2 and TRBJ1-2, with TRBD1 matching over 7 bases. The trim removed 4 bases at V and 5 bases at J, leaving 7 bases unmatched. The CDR3 runs 14 residues. Germline CDR1 reads SNHLY; CDR2 reads FYNNEI. The chain's CDR3 is CASSAREGAYGYTF. The CDR3 DNA sequence: TGTGCCAGCAGTGCTCGGGAGGGGGCATATGGCTACACCTTC.

Many counts were recorded for this clonotype. The chain combines TRBV7-9 with TRBJ2-3, with a tentative D call TRBD2 (5 bases). CDR1 is SEHNR, CDR2 FQNEAQ, per germline (reference sequence). Trimming left V 6 bases short and J 0 bases short, with 10 bases between. The CDR3 has 14 amino acids. DNA for the CDR3: TGTGCCAGCAGTCCGCTAGCTAGCACAGATACGCAGTATTTT. The encoded protein is CASSPLASTDTQYF.

CDR3: CSGVGLTYEQYF. CDR3 DNA sequence: TGCAGCGGGGTGGGCCTCACCTACGAGCAGTACTTC. The chain is built from TRBV29-1 and TRBJ2-7; D is unresolved. The CDR3 is 12 residues long. V was cut by 7 bases and J by 2 bases, with 12 bases left in between. From germline, CDR1 is SQVTM and CDR2 ANQGSEA.

This clonotype was seen repeatedly, ten times or more. The V call is TRBV18, the J call TRBJ1-1, with D uncertain. The V end lost 3 bases, the J end lost 1 base, and 9 bases lay between the germline ends. This CDR3 spans 14 amino acids. Germline loops: CDR1 KGHSH, CDR2 LQKENI. CDR3 DNA sequence: TGTGCCAGCTCACCTCCCGGGAGGAACACTGAAGCTTTCTTT. Translating gives CASSPPGRNTEAFF.

This clonotype was observed at least ten times. This chain joins TRBV6-1 and TRBJ1-2; no definite D call. The CDR3 contains 12 residues. CDR1 MNHNS and CDR2 SASEGT come from the germline V gene. V was pared by 4 bases and J by 2 bases, with 5 bases between. CDR3 region: CASSAGNYGYTF. The CDR3 region has the DNA TGTGCCAGCAGTGCCGGAAACTATGGCTACACCTTC.

The CDR3: CASRTLAGGSDTQYF. In DNA form, the CDR3 reads TGTGCCAGTAGGACTCTAGCGGGAGGATCAGATACGCAGTATTTT. The genes are TRBV19 and TRBJ2-3; 11 nucleotides match TRBD2. This CDR3 comprises 15 residues. The V segment lost 6 bases and the J segment 4 bases; nucleotides outside the gene matches: 6. Germline lookup yields CDR1 LNHDA and CDR2 SQIVND (reference sequence).

The chain employs TRBV7-2 and TRBJ2-7, with a tentative D call TRBD1 (6 bases). Between the trimmed V and J ends, which lost 4 bases and 2 bases, there was a span of 15 bases. CDR1 and CDR2 (germline): SGHTA, FQGNSA. CDR3 length equals 15 residues. CDR3 sequence (DNA): TGTGCCAGCAGCTCCCAAAACGGACAGACCTACGAGCAGTACTTC. It yields the protein CASSSQNGQTYEQYF.

This clonotype was seen repeatedly, ten times or more. This sequence joins TRBV18 and TRBJ2-4; 8 bases are shared with TRBD1. CDR1 and CDR2 (germline): KGHSH, LQKENI. Trimming removed 3 bases from V and 8 bases from J; junction bases left unmatched: 9. The CDR3 contains 15 residues. The CDR3 protein is CASSPQGASNDIQYF. CDR3 coding DNA: TGTGCCAGCTCACCCCAGGGGGCCAGTAATGACATTCAGTACTTC.

This clonotype was seen more than once but under ten times. V gene TRBV7-2 combines with J gene TRBJ2-1, with 11 bases identical to TRBD2. Trimming removed 7 bases from V and 7 bases from J; junction bases left unmatched: 3. Germline V gene data show CDR1 as SGHTA and CDR2 as FQGNSA. CDR3 length: 13 amino acids. The CDR3 bases are TGTGCCAGCAATCTAGCGGGGGGTAATGAGCAGTTCTTC. This codes for CASNLAGGNEQFF.

This clonotype turned up a few times. The rearrangement links TRBV7-3 to TRBJ2-3, with a possible D match to TRBD2 (6 bases). The CDR3 runs to 15 residues. CDR1 and CDR2 from the germline V gene are SGHTA and FQGTGA. Trimming left V 2 bases short and J 6 bases short, with 15 bases between. The CDR3 sequence is CASSLGTSFSDTQYF. DNA for the CDR3: TGTGCCAGCAGCTTAGGGACTTCCTTCTCGGATACGCAGTATTTT.

This clonotype has a count of ten or more. The genes are TRBV20-1 and TRBJ2-1; TRBD2 aligns across 9 bases. Per germline, CDR1 DFQATT and CDR2 SNEGSKA (reference sequence). The trim removed 1 base at V and 6 bases at J, leaving 4 bases unmatched. The CDR3 length is 14 residues. The CDR3 nucleotides are TGCAGTGCTAGAGCGGGCGGGAGGGTCAATGAGCAGTTCTTC. This encodes CSARAGGRVNEQFF.

With respect to this clonotype: A much larger clone lies one base from this, so it may be a read error. This chain links TRBV7-2 with TRBJ2-7; 8 nucleotides align to TRBD2. The germline gives CDR1 SGHTA, CDR2 FQGNSA. The CDR3 runs to 14 residues. V lost 7 bases, J lost 9 bases, and 14 bases stayed unmatched. CDR3 amino acids: CASNGGTSRDGQYF. The CDR3 nucleotides read TGTGCCAGCAACGGAGGGACTAGTCGCGACGGGCAGTACTTC.

This clonotype was counted ten times or more. V usage is TRBV6-2 or TRBV6-3 and J usage is TRBJ2-7; D may correspond to TRBD1 or TRBD2 (6 bases each). Per germline, CDR1 MNHEY and CDR2 SVGEGT. V lost 2 bases, J lost 7 bases, and 15 bases lay in between. The CDR3 sequence is 14 residues long. CDR3 residues: CASSYGGTSGEQYF. The CDR3 coding sequence is TGTGCCAGCAGTTACGGGGGGACATCGGGGGAGCAGTACTTC.

This clonotype was detected a few times. This rearrangement joins TRBV5-1 to TRBJ1-3; no clear D gene. CDR1 is SGHRS, CDR2 YFSETQ, per germline. CDR3 length: 15 amino acids. Between the trimmed V and J ends, which lost 0 bases and 2 bases, there was a span of 9 bases. The CDR3 sequence is CASSLAGKPGNTIYF. As DNA, the CDR3 is TGCGCCAGCAGCTTGGCCGGCAAGCCTGGAAACACCATATATTTT.

This clonotype was observed many times. The rearrangement joins TRBV12-3 or TRBV12-4 to TRBJ2-2; 7 bases line up with TRBD1. The CDR3 is 15 amino acids. The V and J ends lost 3 bases and 7 bases, in that order; junction bases with no gene match: 8. CDR3 in DNA: TGTGCCAGCAGTTTCAACAGGGGCGCGAGCGGGGAGCTGTTTTTT. Translated: CASSFNRGASGELFF.

At least ten counts were recorded for this clonotype. V usage is TRBV12-3 or TRBV12-4 and J usage is TRBJ1-1; weak D call: TRBD1 (6 bases). With 5 bases removed from V and 0 bases from J, the gap between germline ends came to 13 bases. This CDR3 has 15 amino acids. CDR3 in DNA: TGTGCCAGCAGTCCGACAGGCTATATGAACACTGAAGCTTTCTTT. This codes for CASSPTGYMNTEAFF.

The V gene is TRBV28, the J gene TRBJ1-5; tentatively, D is TRBD1 (6 bases). The germline CDR1 and CDR2 sequences are MDHEN and SYDVKM. The CDR3 has 15 amino acids. The V gene lost 2 bases and the J gene lost 5 bases, with 13 bases spanning the gap. The CDR3 DNA is TGTGCCAGCAGTTTAATGGGGGCAGGGGATCAGCCCCAGCATTTT. It yields the protein CASSLMGAGDQPQHF.